The 6 T cell receptor beta chains given below trace back to one sample, sequenced in a study of neoadjuvant anti-PD-1 for oral cavity cancer. Here immunoSEQ multiplex PCR was the method, and the copy in TCRdb shows in-frame clones only, minus some. Of some 15,000 clones in the sample, 70% to 75% were seen once. Sequenced material: PBMCs, taken before nivolumab (anti-PD-1) treatment. The receptor set was obtained from a person aged 35 to 85 with oral cavity squamous cell carcinoma.

The rearrangement links TRBV5-6 to TRBJ2-7; D unclear. CDR1 SGHDT and CDR2 YYEEEE come from the germline V gene. This CDR3 contains 13 residues. V was clipped by 0 bases and J by 3 bases, with 7 bases between them. This chain's CDR3 is CASSLELGYEQYF. The CDR3 DNA reads as TGTGCCAGCAGCTTGGAGCTAGGCTACGAGCAGTACTTC.

V usage is TRBV15 and J usage is TRBJ1-4, with D perhaps TRBD1 (5 bases). Trimming stripped 0 bases from V and 8 bases from J, with 13 bases between. Germline V gene lookup returns CDR1 LNHNV and CDR2 YYDKDF (reference sequence). The CDR3 totals 15 residues. The CDR3, as DNA: TGTGCCACCAGCAGAGATCGAACAGGTCTGGAAAAACTGTTTTTT. Translated, it gives CATSRDRTGLEKLFF.

The gene calls are TRBV30 and TRBJ1-1; possibly TRBD1 for D (6 bases). Trimming pared 0 bases from V and 5 bases from J, leaving 10 bases between. The germline V gene encodes CDR1 GTSNPN and CDR2 SVGIG (reference sequence). There are 13 residues in the CDR3. CDR3 coding DNA: TGTGCCTGGAGTGTAGGGGGGGAAACTGAAGCTTTCTTT. It is translated as CAWSVGGETEAFF.

The rearrangement joins TRBV5-1 to TRBJ1-2, with D perhaps matching TRBD1 (5 bases). V gave up 0 bases and J gave up 4 bases, with 10 bases separating them. The CDR3 is 14 residues long. CDR1 and CDR2 from the germline V gene are SGHRS and YFSETQ. This chain's CDR3 is CASSLGQGSYGYTF. The CDR3 nucleotides read TGCGCCAGCAGCTTGGGTCAGGGCAGCTATGGCTACACCTTC.

The count of this clone is one. The chain links TRBV15 to TRBJ2-6; D assignment may be TRBD1 or TRBD2 (6 bases each). Between the trimmed V and J ends, which lost 3 bases and 4 bases, there was a span of 10 bases. CDR3 size: 15 residues. Germline V lookup: CDR1 LNHNV, CDR2 YYDKDF (reference sequence). The CDR3: CATSSGGRGANVLTF. The DNA for the CDR3 is TGTGCCACCAGCAGTGGGGGGCGAGGGGCCAACGTCCTGACTTTC.

The chain uses TRBV4-2 and TRBJ1-1; weak D call: TRBD1 (5 bases). CDR3 length: 13 residues. CDR1 and CDR2 from the germline V gene are LGHNA and YNFKEQ. V was cut by 5 bases and J by 5 bases, with 12 bases left in between. The CDR3 coding sequence is TGTGCCAGCAGCGGGGGAGGATGGACTGAAGCTTTCTTT. Residues: CASSGGGWTEAFF.